This is a list of T cell receptor beta chains from one sample in a study of T-cell memory formation after mild COVID-19. TCRdb re-called the 5' RACE reads with MiXCR, one entry per CDR3 protein. The sample shows roughly 300,000 distinct CDR3 sequences, 15% to 20% of them seen only once. Material: PBMCs or a T cell subset sorted from them (not recorded which). The receptors come from a man in his late teens or twenties who had mild COVID-19 (a few samples of this study predate the infection). Cell type and time point are not known. Each CDR3 is given with its conserved first and last residue. The order of the fields is D gene, clone size, CDR3 length, V gene, J gene, CDR3 protein, CDR3 DNA. D genes are given only for firm matches. Only part of the rows carry a size: once, few, many, or a class if the clone is expanded.

TRBD2	few	13	TRBV20-1	TRBJ2-5	CSARTSGEETQYF	TGCAGTGCTCGGACTAGCGGGGAAGAGACCCAGTACTTC
.	few	15	TRBV6-6	TRBJ1-1	CASSFFGEMNTEAFF	TGTGCCAGCAGTTTCTTCGGGGAGATGAACACTGAAGCTTTCTTT
.	.	15	TRBV10-2	TRBJ1-1	CASSEKQGLNTEAFF	TGCGCCAGCAGTGAGAAGCAGGGCCTTAACACTGAAGCTTTCTTT
.	.	15	TRBV4-3	TRBJ1-4	CASSQDGGGAEKLFF	TGCGCCAGCAGCCAAGATGGGGGGGGCGCGGAAAAACTGTTTTTT
.	few	16	TRBV7-3	TRBJ2-2	CASSFTGTRNTGELFF	TGTGCCAGCAGCTTTACCGGGACACGAAACACCGGGGAGCTGTTTTTT
TRBD2	many	17	TRBV20-1	TRBJ2-3	CSARDPGSGGAADTQYF	TGCAGTGCTAGAGATCCGGGTAGCGGGGGGGCCGCGGATACGCAGTATTTT
TRBD2	few	16	TRBV11-2	TRBJ2-3	CATDPRIAGLTDTQYF	TGTGCCACCGACCCTCGGATAGCGGGGCTCACAGATACGCAGTATTTT
.	.	14	TRBV6-8	TRBJ2-7	CASSRPRGSYEQYF	TGTGCCAGCAGTCGCCCTCGAGGGTCCTACGAGCAGTACTTC
TRBD2	.	15	TRBV5-1	TRBJ2-1	CASSSRGATYNEQFF	TGCGCCAGCAGCTCGCGGGGGGCCACCTACAATGAGCAGTTCTTC
.	many	14	TRBV5-1	TRBJ2-2	CASSPGTNTGELFF	TGCGCCAGCAGTCCCGGGACAAACACCGGGGAGCTGTTTTTT
TRBD1	few	15	TRBV12-3/TRBV12-4	TRBJ2-7	CASSLGGQGNYEQYF	TGTGCCAGCAGTTTAGGAGGACAGGGGAACTACGAGCAGTACTTC
.	few	14	TRBV7-9	TRBJ2-1	CASSLILQLNEQFF	TGTGCCAGCAGCTTAATTCTGCAGCTCAATGAGCAGTTCTTC
.	.	18	TRBV4-3	TRBJ1-3	CASSPLRAGGYSGSTIYF	TGCGCCAGCAGTCCCCTCAGAGCGGGGGGCTACTCTGGAAGCACCATATATTTT
TRBD1	.	15	TRBV18	TRBJ1-5	CASSPPGQANQPQHF	TGTGCCAGCTCACCGCCCGGACAGGCCAATCAGCCCCAGCATTTT
.	many	16	TRBV10-2	TRBJ2-3	CASSALLTLYTDTQYF	TGCGCCAGCAGCGCCCTTCTAACACTATACACAGATACGCAGTATTTT
TRBD1	.	16	TRBV6-2/TRBV6-3	TRBJ1-1	CASRRGQADSNTEAFF	TGTGCCAGCAGGCGGGGACAGGCGGATTCGAACACTGAAGCTTTCTTT
TRBD2	.	14	TRBV7-8	TRBJ2-3	CASSSGTSGVGQYF	TGTGCCAGCAGCTCAGGGACTAGCGGGGTTGGGCAGTATTTT
TRBD1	.	12	TRBV7-6	TRBJ2-7	CASRGTGIEQYF	TGTGCCAGCAGGGGGACAGGGATCGAGCAGTACTTC
.	.	13	TRBV7-3	TRBJ2-3	CASSRAGEDTQYF	TGTGCCAGCAGCCGCGCCGGGGAAGATACGCAGTATTTT
.	many	11	TRBV12-3/TRBV12-4	TRBJ2-1	CASSFYDEQFF	TGTGCCAGCAGTTTCTACGATGAGCAGTTCTTC
TRBD1	.	19	TRBV15	TRBJ1-3	CATSIPGTGRYWRGNTIYF	TGTGCCACCAGCATCCCCGGGACAGGGAGGTATTGGCGTGGAAACACCATATATTTT
.	few	19	TRBV9	TRBJ2-2	CASSVEGWAGKAKTGELFF	TGTGCCAGCAGCGTAGAGGGTTGGGCAGGGAAGGCCAAAACCGGGGAGCTGTTTTTT
.	few	16	TRBV18	TRBJ2-1	CASSPPGGGQSNEQFF	TGTGCCAGCTCACCACCCGGCGGGGGCCAAAGCAATGAGCAGTTCTTC
.	few	16	TRBV5-1	TRBJ2-1	CASSFSRSASYNEQFF	TGCGCCAGCAGCTTTTCTCGGTCAGCCTCCTACAATGAGCAGTTCTTC